The table lists the clone carrying this T cell receptor beta chain with a few counts. No antigen is known for it. The protocol was immunoSEQ multiplex PCR, while the TCRdb copy is restricted to in-frame clones and leaves out a portion. The sample lists around 15,000 clones, around 66% occurring once. The data were obtained in a study of T cell clonotyping in hematopoietic cell transplantation. Overall study findings and caveats: Without cell sorting, CD4 versus CD8 contributions remain unresolved. Pathologically expanded recipient clonotypes increased progressively from day 30 to day 180 as diversity fell. At the given depth, recipient repertoires were over 95% de novo clonotypes.

CDR1 and CDR2 (germline): WNHNN, SYGVQD (reference sequence). V shed 2 bases and J shed 0 bases, with 5 bases lying between them. There are 14 residues in the CDR3. Recipients were bled about 28 days pretransplant and at posttransplant days 30, 100, 180. The J gene is TRBJ2-1, the V gene TRBV10-1; weak D call: TRBD1 (5 bases). Source: PBMCs, taken 30 days after allogeneic stem cell transplant. The TCR originated in a male patient aged 50 or older who had an allogeneic stem cell transplant from an unrelated donor, so T cells may come from the graft donor. Some clones in this sample may be carry-over from other donors' samples. The CDR3 protein is CASSEDSSYNEQFF. As DNA, the CDR3 is TGCGCCAGCAGTGAGGACAGCTCCTACAATGAGCAGTTCTTC.